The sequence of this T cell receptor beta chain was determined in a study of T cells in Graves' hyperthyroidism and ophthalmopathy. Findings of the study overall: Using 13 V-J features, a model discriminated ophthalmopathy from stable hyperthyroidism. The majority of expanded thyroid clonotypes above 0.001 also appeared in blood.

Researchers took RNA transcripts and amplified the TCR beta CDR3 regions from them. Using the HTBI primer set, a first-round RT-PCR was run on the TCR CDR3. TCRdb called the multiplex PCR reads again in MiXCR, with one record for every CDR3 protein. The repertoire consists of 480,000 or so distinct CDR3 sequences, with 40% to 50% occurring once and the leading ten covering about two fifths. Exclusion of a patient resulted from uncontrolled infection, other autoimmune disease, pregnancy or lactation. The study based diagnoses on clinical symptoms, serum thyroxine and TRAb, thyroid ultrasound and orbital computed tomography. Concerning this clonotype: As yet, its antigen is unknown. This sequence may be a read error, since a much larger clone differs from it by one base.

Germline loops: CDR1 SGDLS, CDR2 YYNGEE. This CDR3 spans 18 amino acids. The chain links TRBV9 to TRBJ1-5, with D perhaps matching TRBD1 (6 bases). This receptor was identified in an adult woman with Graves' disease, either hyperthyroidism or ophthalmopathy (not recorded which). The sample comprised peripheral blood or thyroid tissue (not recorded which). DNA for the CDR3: TGTGCCAGCAGCGCACCCCTGCCCTCCGGGACACCAAATCAGCCCCAGCGTTTT. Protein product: CASSAPLPSGTPNQPQRF.